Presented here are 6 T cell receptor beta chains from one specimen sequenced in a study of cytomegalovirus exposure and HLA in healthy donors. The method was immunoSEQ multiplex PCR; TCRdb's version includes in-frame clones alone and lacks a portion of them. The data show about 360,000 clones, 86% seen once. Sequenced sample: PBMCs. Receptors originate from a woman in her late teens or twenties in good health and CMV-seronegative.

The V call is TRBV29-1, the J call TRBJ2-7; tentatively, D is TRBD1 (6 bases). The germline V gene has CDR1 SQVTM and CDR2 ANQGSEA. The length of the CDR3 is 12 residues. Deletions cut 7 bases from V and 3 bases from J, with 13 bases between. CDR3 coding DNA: TGCAGCGCCGGGGACACGTTCTACGAGCAGTACTTC. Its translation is CSAGDTFYEQYF.

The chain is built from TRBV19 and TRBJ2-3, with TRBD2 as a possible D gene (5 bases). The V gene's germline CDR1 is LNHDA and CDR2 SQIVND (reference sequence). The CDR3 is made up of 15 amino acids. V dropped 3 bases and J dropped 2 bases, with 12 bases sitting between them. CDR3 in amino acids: CASSIGRLLTDTQYF. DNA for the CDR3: TGTGCCAGTAGTATTGGGAGACTCCTCACAGATACGCAGTATTTT.

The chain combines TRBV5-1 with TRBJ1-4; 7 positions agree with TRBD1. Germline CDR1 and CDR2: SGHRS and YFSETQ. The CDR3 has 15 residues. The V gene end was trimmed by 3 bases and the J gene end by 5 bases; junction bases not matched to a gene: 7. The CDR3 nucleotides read TGCGCCAGCAGCTCGTTCGGGACAGTAAATGAAAAACTGTTTTTT. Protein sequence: CASSSFGTVNEKLFF.

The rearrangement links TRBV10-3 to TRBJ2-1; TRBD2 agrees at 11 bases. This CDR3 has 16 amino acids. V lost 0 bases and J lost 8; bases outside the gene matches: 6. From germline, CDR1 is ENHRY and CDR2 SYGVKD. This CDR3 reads CAISESIAGGPDEQFF. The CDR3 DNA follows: TGTGCCATCAGTGAGTCGATAGCGGGGGGGCCCGATGAGCAGTTCTTC.

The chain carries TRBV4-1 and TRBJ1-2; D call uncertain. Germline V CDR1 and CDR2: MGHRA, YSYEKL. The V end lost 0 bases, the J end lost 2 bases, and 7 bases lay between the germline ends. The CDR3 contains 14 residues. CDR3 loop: CASSQDRRNYGYTF. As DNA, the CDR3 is TGCGCCAGCAGCCAAGATAGGAGAAACTATGGCTACACCTTC.

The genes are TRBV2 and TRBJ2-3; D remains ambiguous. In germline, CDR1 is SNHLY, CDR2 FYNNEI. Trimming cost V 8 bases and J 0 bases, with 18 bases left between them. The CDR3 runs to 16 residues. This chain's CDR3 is CASGRLGGSSTDTQYF. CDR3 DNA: TGTGCCAGCGGAAGACTCGGCGGTAGCAGCACAGATACGCAGTATTTT.